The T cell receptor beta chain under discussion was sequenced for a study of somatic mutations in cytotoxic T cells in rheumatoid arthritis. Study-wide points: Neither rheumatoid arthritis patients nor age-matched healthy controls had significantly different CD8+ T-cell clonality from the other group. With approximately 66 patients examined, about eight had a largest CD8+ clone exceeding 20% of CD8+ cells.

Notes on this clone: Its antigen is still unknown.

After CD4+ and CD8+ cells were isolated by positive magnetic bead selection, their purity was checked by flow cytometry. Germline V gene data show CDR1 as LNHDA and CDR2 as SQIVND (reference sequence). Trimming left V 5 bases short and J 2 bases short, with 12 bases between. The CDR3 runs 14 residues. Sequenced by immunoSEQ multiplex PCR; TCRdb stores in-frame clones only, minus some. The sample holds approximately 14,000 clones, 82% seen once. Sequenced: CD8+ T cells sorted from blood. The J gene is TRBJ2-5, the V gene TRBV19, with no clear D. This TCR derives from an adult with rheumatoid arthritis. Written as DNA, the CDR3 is TGTGCCAGTAGTCCCCGCGGAGCGCAAGAGACCCAGTACTTC. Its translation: CASSPRGAQETQYF.